The 2 T cell receptor beta chains given below trace back to one sample, sequenced in a study of glioma-infiltrating T cells after dendritic cell vaccination. The time point was: after dendritic cell vaccination, including at tumor progression/relapse. Assay: immunoSEQ multiplex PCR; the TCRdb copy retains only in-frame clones and omits some. Of approximately 110,000 clones listed, 90% are singletons. Specimen: blood, collected after dendritic cell vaccination. The receptor source for this set is a human donor with glioblastoma.

This chain links TRBV2 with TRBJ2-1, with 10 bases fitting TRBD2. The CDR3 loop spans 15 amino acids. J was trimmed by 3 bases and V by 6 bases; bases with no gene match: 5. Germline lookup yields CDR1 SNHLY and CDR2 FYNNEI. CDR3 nucleotide sequence: TGTGCCAGCAGACCCAGCGGGGGGGTCTACAATGAGCAGTTCTTC. It codes for CASRPSGGVYNEQFF.

The CDR3 sequence: CASRVGLAERTQYF. The CDR3, as DNA: TGTGCCAGCAGAGTCGGACTAGCGGAGAGAACCCAGTACTTC. The chain joins TRBV6-1 to TRBJ2-5, with 10 bases that match TRBD2. The CDR3 runs 14 residues. V was pared by 6 bases and J by 8 bases, with 9 bases of the junction left unmatched. Germline CDR1 is MNHNS and CDR2 is SASEGT.